This T cell receptor (beta chain) was observed in a study of T-cell reconstitution after alpha-beta-depleted transplantation in children. Unique molecular identifiers were built into the TCRbeta library. Using its own MiXCR run on the PCR reads, TCRdb lists one record per CDR3 protein. The sample contains hundreds of thousands of distinct CDR3 sequences, over 15% of which appear only once. This clonotype was seen at least ten times. The receptor was isolated from a human donor who donated a stem cell graft to a child with acute myeloid leukemia. The specimen was PBMCs from the stem cell graft donor, collected from the stem cell graft.

The CDR3 here is CSAGAGGPGDTQYF. The CDR3 DNA reads TGCAGTGCAGGGGCGGGGGGCCCCGGAGATACGCAGTATTTT. The V gene is TRBV20-1, the J gene TRBJ2-3; 8 nucleotides line up with TRBD2. Looked up from germline, CDR1 is DFQATT and CDR2 is SNEGSKA (reference sequence). The trim removed 6 bases at V and 5 bases at J, leaving 10 bases unmatched. The CDR3 consists of 14 residues.